The clone carrying this T cell receptor (beta chain) has a single count. The entry originates in a study of blood T cell repertoires in COVID-19. Study summary: The United States, Italy and Spain were the sources of the acute and convalescent COVID-19 samples. PBMCs, B-cell-depleted T cells, or T cells were the source of the cDNA or gDNA that made up the material.

How the authors handled the data: Estimates of nucleated cell counts were drawn from the amplification of reference gene primers. Clones were read by immunoSEQ multiplex PCR, and TCRdb kept only the in-frame ones, dropping some. V and J calls and clone size are those listed in that table; D and trimming were worked out from the DNA. The sample has 300,000 to 350,000 clones, 91% seen once. The specimen was peripheral blood. This receptor was identified in a woman younger than 30 who had recovered from COVID-19.

The chain's CDR3 is CASSIAGTSMLDEQFF. The CDR3 coding sequence is TGTGCCAGTAGTATTGCAGGGACTAGCATGTTGGATGAGCAGTTCTTC. The chain employs TRBV19 and TRBJ2-1; 9 bases map to TRBD2. Per germline, CDR1 LNHDA and CDR2 SQIVND (reference sequence). The CDR3 runs to 16 residues. The junction had 11 bases not matched to a gene; V was cut back by 3 bases and J by 8 bases.